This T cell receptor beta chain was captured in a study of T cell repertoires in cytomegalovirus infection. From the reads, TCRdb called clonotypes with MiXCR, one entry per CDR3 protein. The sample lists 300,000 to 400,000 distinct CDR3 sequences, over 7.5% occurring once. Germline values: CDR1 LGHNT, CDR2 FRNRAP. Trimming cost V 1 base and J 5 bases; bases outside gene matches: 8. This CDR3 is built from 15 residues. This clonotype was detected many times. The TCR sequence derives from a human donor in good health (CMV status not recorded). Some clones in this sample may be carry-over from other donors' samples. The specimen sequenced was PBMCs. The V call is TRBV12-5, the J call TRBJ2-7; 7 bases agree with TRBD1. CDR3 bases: TGTGCTAGTGGTTTGGCGTTGACAGGGCCCCACGAGCAGTACTTC. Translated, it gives CASGLALTGPHEQYF.